The 3 T cell receptor beta chains below come from one sample, sequenced in a study of cytomegalovirus exposure and HLA in healthy donors. The PCR made use of 60 Vbeta and 13 Jbeta primers. Using immunoSEQ multiplex PCR, the repertoire was profiled, and TCRdb retains in-frame clones only, with some absent. Of approximately 130,000 clones in the sample, about four fifths are singletons; the top ten hold approximately 1.5%. What was sequenced was PBMCs. The receptors come from a woman between 18 and 29 years old in good health and CMV-seronegative.

The chain joins TRBV5-6 to TRBJ1-2; D is uncertain. The CDR3 runs 12 residues. Germline V gene data show CDR1 as SGHDT and CDR2 as YYEEEE. Trimming stripped 2 bases from V and 7 bases from J, with 9 bases between. CDR3: CASSFTLSGYTF. Written as DNA, the CDR3 is TGTGCCAGCAGCTTTACTCTGAGTGGCTACACCTTC.

V usage is TRBV5-1 and J usage is TRBJ1-2; D not resolved. The V and J ends lost 5 bases and 4 bases respectively, with 12 bases between them. Germline loops: CDR1 SGHRS, CDR2 YFSETQ. The CDR3 is 13 amino acids. CDR3 in DNA: TGCGCCAGCAGTCCGACAACTAGCTATGGCTACACCTTC. Residues: CASSPTTSYGYTF.

This clone was counted a single time. The chain uses TRBV19 and TRBJ1-2; the match to TRBD1 covers 9 bases. V dropped 4 bases and J dropped 13; count of bases not matched to a gene: 7. The CDR3 loop spans 12 amino acids. The germline V gene has CDR1 LNHDA and CDR2 SQIVND (reference sequence). For the CDR3, the DNA is TGTGCCAGTAGTAGCCGGACAGGGGCGGGCACCTTC. Its translation: CASSSRTGAGTF.